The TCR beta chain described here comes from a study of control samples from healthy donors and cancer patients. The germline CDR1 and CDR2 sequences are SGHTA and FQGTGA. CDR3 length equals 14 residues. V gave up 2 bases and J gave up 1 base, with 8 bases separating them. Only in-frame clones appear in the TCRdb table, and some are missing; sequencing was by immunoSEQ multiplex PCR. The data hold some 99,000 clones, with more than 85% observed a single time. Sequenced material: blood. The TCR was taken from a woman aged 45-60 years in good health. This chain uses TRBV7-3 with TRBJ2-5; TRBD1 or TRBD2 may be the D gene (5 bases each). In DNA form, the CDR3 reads TGTGCCAGCAGCTTATTTGGGGGCCAAGAGACCCAGTACTTC. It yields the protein CASSLFGGQETQYF.